In its sample, the clone carrying this T cell receptor beta chain was seen many times. The source of the sample is a study of neurological immune-mediated disorders. From the 5' RACE reads, TCRdb called clonotypes with MiXCR, one entry per CDR3 protein. Altogether roughly 50,000 distinct CDR3 sequences are present, about a quarter being singletons, with the ten largest covering roughly 25%. The study built unsorted libraries from 2 million PBMCs kept at -80 C. The sequenced sample was PBMCs. The source of this sequence is a woman between 65 and 79 years old in good health.

The DNA for the CDR3 is TGCAGCGCCTCCGGGACAGGGAACACTGAAGCTTTCTTT. Translated: CSASGTGNTEAFF. This sequence joins TRBV29-1 and TRBJ1-1; 8 bases are shared with TRBD1. The V and J ends lost 7 bases and 1 base, in that order; junction bases with no gene match: 5. Per the germline V gene, CDR1 is SQVTM and CDR2 is ANQGSEA. The CDR3 sequence is 13 residues long.